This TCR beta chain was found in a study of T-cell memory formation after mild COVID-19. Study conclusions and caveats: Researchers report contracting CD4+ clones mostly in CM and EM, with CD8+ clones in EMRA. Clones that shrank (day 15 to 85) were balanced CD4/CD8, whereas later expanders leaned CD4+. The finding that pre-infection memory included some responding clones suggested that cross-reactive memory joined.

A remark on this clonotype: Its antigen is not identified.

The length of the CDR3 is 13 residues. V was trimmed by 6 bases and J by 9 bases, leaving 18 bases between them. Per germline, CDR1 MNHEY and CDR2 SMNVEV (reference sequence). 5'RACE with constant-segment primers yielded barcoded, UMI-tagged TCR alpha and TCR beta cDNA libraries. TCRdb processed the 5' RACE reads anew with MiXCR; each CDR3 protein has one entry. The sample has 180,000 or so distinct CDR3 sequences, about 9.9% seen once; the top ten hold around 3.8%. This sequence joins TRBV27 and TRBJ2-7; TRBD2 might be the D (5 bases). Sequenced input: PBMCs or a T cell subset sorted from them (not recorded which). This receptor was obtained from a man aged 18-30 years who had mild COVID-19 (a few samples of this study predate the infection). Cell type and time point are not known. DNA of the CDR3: TGTGCCAGCAGCCTTGCCGGTCCTAGCCGGCAGTACTTC. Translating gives CASSLAGPSRQYF.